The present entry profiles one TCR beta chain with its context. Enrolment of Seattle patients took place during active infection, and they were followed longitudinally. The data stem from a study of blood T cell repertoires in COVID-19. Overall study: T cells, B-cell-depleted T cells, or PBMCs supplied cDNA or gDNA.

This CDR3 contains 15 residues. The V end lost 5 bases, the J end lost 1 base, and 12 bases lay between the germline ends. Germline V gene data show CDR1 as LNHDA and CDR2 as SQIVND (reference sequence). As originally analysed: The assay estimated nucleated cells by amplifying reference gene primers. Repertoires were generated with immunoSEQ multiplex PCR, while TCRdb's copy carries only in-frame clones and drops some. V, J and clone size derive from that table, while D and trimming were established from the DNA sequence. The repertoire holds roughly 410,000 clones, with over 75% as singletons. J is TRBJ1-3 and V is TRBV19, with D perhaps matching TRBD1 (6 bases). The origin of this receptor is a woman between 40 and 50 years old with COVID-19, enrolled during active disease. The sample consisted of peripheral blood. CDR3 bases: TGTGCCAGTAGTCTCCGACAGGCATCTGGAAACACCATATATTTT. Translation gives CASSLRQASGNTIYF.